This TCR beta chain was profiled in a study of blood T cell repertoires in COVID-19. Under the authors' procedure: Amplified reference gene primers provided the basis for estimating nucleated cell counts. Measured with immunoSEQ multiplex PCR; TCRdb has only the in-frame clones, and not every one. Clonal size and the V and J genes are those of that table, whereas D and trimming came from the DNA. The sample shows roughly 30,000 clones, 72% of them seen only once. This clone has just a few counts. V lost 4 bases, J lost 6 bases, and 9 bases stayed unmatched. In germline, CDR1 is MGHRA, CDR2 YSYEKL. This CDR3 spans 15 amino acids.

The rearrangement links TRBV4-1 to TRBJ1-2, with TRBD1 identical over 9 bases. This TCR was sampled from a boy between 2 and 10 years old with active or convalescent COVID-19. The sample taken for sequencing was peripheral blood. CDR3 bases: TGCGCCAGCAGCCCCTTGACAGGGGGGAGAGATGGCTACACCTTC. It is translated as CASSPLTGGRDGYTF.